This T cell receptor beta chain was captured by sequencing in a study of OX40 agonist ivuxolimab in advanced cancers. About the full investigation: Ivuxolimab was an agonistic, fully human IgG2 monoclonal antibody directed against OX40 (CD134), a costimulatory receptor. Intravenous ivuxolimab was administered to patients every 2 weeks at six dose levels: 0.01, 0.1, 0.3, 1.5, 3 and 10 mg/kg. Of the 50 or so patients in dose escalation, 19 had hepatocellular carcinoma, roughly 15 had melanoma, 9 had renal cell carcinoma and 9 had head and neck cancer. In the dose-escalation cohort, 70% to 85% of patients were male, and the mean age was approximately 60 years, with a range of about 23 to 80. Patients were allowed to have had prior anti-PD-1, anti-PD-L1 or anti-CTLA-4 therapy, and approximately 41% of the dose-escalation patients had previously received checkpoint inhibitors. Three dose-escalation patients achieved partial responses, one with hepatocellular carcinoma and two with cutaneous melanoma. Peripheral TCRbeta sequencing aimed to test whether ivuxolimab altered TCR sequence diversity and caused clonal T-cell expansion. The paper covers the monotherapy dose-escalation part of the phase I ivuxolimab trial, which included N ≈ 57 patients.

Results the study describes overall, beyond this receptor: The antigen specificity of the peripheral T cells that underwent clonal expansion was not determined. On average, CD8+ T cells showed more expanded clones than CD4+ T cells after ivuxolimab. At doses of 0.1 to 3.0 mg/kg, clonal expansion of both CD4+ and CD8+ T cells in blood was seen between baseline and week 6. Low levels of normalized T-cell clonal expansion were also shown by some nonresponding patients. In partial responders in the 0.1-3.0 mg/kg groups, normalized peripheral clonal expansion was found to be among the lowest, especially among CD8+ T cells.

In regard to this clone: Its antigen is currently not known. No base quality values were provided; no much bigger clone lies one nucleotide off.

The CDR3 measures 15 amino acids from cysteine to phenylalanine. The kept DNA is CDR3 alone, 45 bases in frame from the first base. The germline V gene sets CDR1 to MDHEN and CDR2 to SYDVKM. V is shortened by 5 bases, J by 8 bases, and the region joining them spans 18 bases. Genomic DNA was extracted from sorted cells for sequencing of the TCRbeta CDR3 region. The immunoSEQ Assay was used to sequence the TCRbeta CDR3 regions. In its TCRdb copy, this immuneACCESS table keeps in-frame sequences only and misses some clones. Where compared with another copy, unresolved V genes explain less than half of these, and the others have no known cause. In this sample the table shows around 83,000 clones, around 90% of which occur a single time. The top ten clones comprise roughly 2% of the sample. The trial excluded patients who had a history of autoimmune disease or were on systemic immunosuppression. Peripheral blood for TCR sequencing was collected from all dose cohorts at baseline, on cycle 4 day 1, and on cycle 7 day 1. The samples were taken from a phase I, first-in-human, multicenter, open-label dose-escalation trial of ivuxolimab. Adults with locally advanced or metastatic head and neck squamous cell, hepatocellular, melanoma or renal cell carcinoma were enrolled in the trial. Before TCR sequencing, CD4+ T cells and CD8+ T cells from peripheral blood were sorted into separate populations.

Sequencing was performed on CD4+ or CD8+ T cells sorted from blood, taken in a trial of the OX40 agonist ivuxolimab. The sequence is built from TRBV28 and TRBJ1-4; a tentative D call is TRBD1 (6 bases match). The sequence was collected from an adult with an advanced solid tumor such as melanoma, head and neck, liver or kidney cancer. The DNA reads as follows: TGTGCCAGCAGTGAACCGGGTCGCCAGGGGGAAAAACTGTTTTTT. Translated, this is CASSEPGRQGEKLFF. The full variable domain, completed from the reference TRBV28 and TRBJ1-4 proteins outside the CDR3, reads DVKVTQSSRYLVKRTGEKVFLECVQDMDHENMFWYRQDPGLGLRLIYFSYDVKMKEKGDIPEGYSVSREKKERFSLILESASTNQTSMYLCASSEPGRQGEKLFFGSGTQLSVL.